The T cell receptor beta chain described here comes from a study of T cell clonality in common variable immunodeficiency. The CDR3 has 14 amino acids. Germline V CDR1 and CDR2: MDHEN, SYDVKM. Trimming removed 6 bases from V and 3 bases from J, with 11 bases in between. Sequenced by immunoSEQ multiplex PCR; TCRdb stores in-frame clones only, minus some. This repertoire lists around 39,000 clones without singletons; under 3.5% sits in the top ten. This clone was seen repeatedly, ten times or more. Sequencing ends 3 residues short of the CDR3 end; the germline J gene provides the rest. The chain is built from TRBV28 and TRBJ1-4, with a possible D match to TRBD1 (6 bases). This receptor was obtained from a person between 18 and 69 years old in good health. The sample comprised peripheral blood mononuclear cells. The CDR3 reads CASRLGGANEKLFF. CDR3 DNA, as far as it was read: TGTGCCAGCAGGCTAGGGGGAGCTAATGAAAAA.